These 27 T cell receptor beta chains share one sample of origin, sequenced in a study of blood T cell repertoires in COVID-19. Profiling relied on immunoSEQ multiplex PCR, and the TCRdb table lists in-frame clones only, not all of them. The table records about 230,000 clones, 83% of them present only once. Sequenced material: peripheral blood. The receptors shown here come from a woman aged 50 to 65 with acute or convalescent COVID-19.

This chain uses TRBV14 with TRBJ1-6; tentative D call: TRBD1 (5 bases). CDR1 SGHDN and CDR2 FVKESK come from the germline V gene. V lost 4 bases, J lost 5 bases, and 12 bases lay in between. The CDR3 runs 15 residues. This CDR3 is CASSPRQNNNSPLHF. The DNA of the CDR3 is TGTGCCAGCAGCCCCCGACAGAACAATAATTCACCCCTCCACTTT.

The chain uses TRBV5-8 and TRBJ1-5; no clear D gene. The length of the CDR3 is 17 residues. The germline CDR1 and CDR2 sequences are SGHTS and YDEGEE. V lost 2 bases and J lost 0, with 15 bases in between. DNA for the CDR3: TGTGCCAGCAGCTTTTACAGTCGATCAGATAGCAATCAGCCCCAGCATTTT. It encodes CASSFYSRSDSNQPQHF. The full variable domain, in which reference TRBV5-8 and TRBJ1-5 provide the parts outside the CDR3, is EAGVTQSPTHLIKTRGQQATLRCSPISGHTSVYWYQQALGLGLQFLLWYDEGEERNRGNFPPRFSGRQFPNYSSELNVNALELEDSALYLCASSFYSRSDSNQPQHFGDGTRLSIL.

V and J are TRBV12-3 or TRBV12-4 and TRBJ1-2; tentative D call: TRBD1 (5 bases). The CDR3 has 12 amino acids. V was trimmed by 1 base and J by 14 bases, leaving 14 bases between them. The chain's CDR3 is CASSLGTPLGTF. The CDR3 region has the DNA TGTGCCAGCAGTTTAGGGACACCCTTGGGGACCTTC.

The chain uses TRBV7-2 and TRBJ1-2; D unresolved. The germline V and J ends were trimmed by 7 bases and 2 bases, with 11 bases remaining between them. CDR1 SGHTA and CDR2 FQGNSA come from the germline V gene. The CDR3 is 13 residues long. The CDR3 sequence is CASTKWANYGYTF. In nucleotides, the CDR3 is TGTGCCAGCACCAAGTGGGCGAACTATGGCTACACCTTC. The whole variable domain, filled in from reference TRBV7-2 and TRBJ1-2, reads GAGVSQSPSNKVTEKGKDVELRCDPISGHTALYWYRQSLGQGLEFLIYFQGNSAPDKSGLPSDRFSAERTGGSVSTLTIQRTQQEDSAVYLCASTKWANYGYTFGSGTRLTVV.

The chain employs TRBV14 and TRBJ1-2; D unresolved. Per germline, CDR1 SGHDN and CDR2 FVKESK. Trimming stripped 0 bases from V and 0 bases from J, with 11 bases between. The CDR3 extends over 16 amino acids. The CDR3 DNA is TGTGCCAGCAGCCAAGATATTCAGACTGCTAACTATGGCTACACCTTC. Protein sequence: CASSQDIQTANYGYTF.

The chain recombines TRBV28 with TRBJ2-5; possibly TRBD2 for D (6 bases). V was clipped by 1 base and J by 7 bases, with 16 bases between them. The CDR3 has 15 amino acids. Germline assignment: CDR1 MDHEN and CDR2 SYDVKM. As DNA, the CDR3 is TGTGCCAGCAGTTTATATGGCGGAGGAGGGGTGACCCAGTACTTC. Translating gives CASSLYGGGGVTQYF.

This clone was counted a single time. V usage is TRBV6-5 and J usage is TRBJ2-7; TRBD1 agrees at 8 bases. The V gene's germline CDR1 is MNHEY and CDR2 SVGAGI. V dropped 6 bases and J dropped 0; count of bases not matched to a gene: 7. This CDR3 region has 15 residues. The CDR3 spells CASRGQAPSSYEQYF. As DNA, the CDR3 is TGTGCCAGCAGGGGACAGGCGCCAAGCTCCTACGAGCAGTACTTC.

The chain is built from TRBV28 and TRBJ2-1, with 10 positions matching TRBD1. There are 13 residues in the CDR3. CDR1 is MDHEN, CDR2 SYDVKM, per germline. The trim removed 8 bases at V and 10 bases at J, leaving 8 bases unmatched. Here the CDR3 reads CASRDRGPFEQFF. CDR3 coding DNA: TGTGCCAGCCGGGACAGGGGACCTTTCGAGCAGTTCTTC.

This rearrangement joins TRBV30 to TRBJ2-2; D is possibly TRBD1 (6 bases). CDR1 is GTSNPN and CDR2 is SVGIG in the germline V gene (reference sequence). The CDR3 spans 13 residues. V lost 3 bases and J 5 bases, leaving 10 bases between the germline ends. CDR3 DNA sequence: TGTGCCTGGAGGGGGACAAGGACCGGGGAGCTGTTTTTT. Its protein product is CAWRGTRTGELFF.

This clone showed up just a few times. The V call is TRBV3-1 (or the pseudogene TRBV3-2), the J call TRBJ2-1; 7 nucleotides agree with TRBD2. J was trimmed by 6 bases and V by 1 base; bases with no gene match: 3. This CDR3 has 14 residues. Germline lookup yields CDR1 LGHDT and CDR2 YNNKEL (reference sequence). The CDR3 sequence is CASSQGLAPNEQFF. In nucleotides, the CDR3 is TGTGCCAGCAGCCAAGGACTAGCCCCCAATGAGCAGTTCTTC.

This clone was recorded a few times. The chain couples TRBV11-2 to TRBJ1-1; 8 bases fit TRBD1. This CDR3 comprises 13 residues. Germline CDR1 SGHAT, CDR2 FQNNGV. Losses at the gene ends were 8 bases for V and 7 bases for J; bases not matched to a gene: 9. This CDR3 is CASGKDRDVEAFF. The DNA of the CDR3 is TGTGCCAGCGGAAAGGACAGGGATGTTGAAGCTTTCTTT.

The genes are TRBV30 and TRBJ2-2; D unresolved. The CDR3 length is 15 residues. Germline V gene sequence: CDR1 GTSNPN, CDR2 SVGIG (reference sequence). V was pared by 0 bases and J by 0 bases, with 8 bases between. The CDR3 DNA is TGTGCCTGGAGTGTAGCGTCGGCGAACACCGGGGAGCTGTTTTTT. Its protein is CAWSVASANTGELFF.

The rearrangement links TRBV2 to TRBJ2-7; D might be TRBD2 (5 bases). CDR3 length equals 14 residues. V was trimmed by 4 bases and J by 2 bases, leaving 12 bases between them. Germline V gene sequence: CDR1 SNHLY, CDR2 FYNNEI. The CDR3 nucleotides are TGTGCCAGCAGTGCGCGGGTGGAACCCTACGAGCAGTACTTC. Translating it yields CASSARVEPYEQYF.

This chain uses TRBV7-6 with TRBJ2-5; D possibly corresponds to TRBD2 (6 bases). The CDR3 totals 15 residues. Germline V gene lookup returns CDR1 SGHVS and CDR2 FNYEAQ. V was cut by 0 bases and J by 5 bases, with 13 bases left in between. CDR3 amino acids: CASSLAGRGGETQYF. The CDR3 nucleotides read TGTGCCAGCAGCTTAGCCGGGCGGGGCGGGGAGACCCAGTACTTC.

The chain carries TRBV7-2 and TRBJ2-1; D ambiguous. Trimming left V 1 base short and J 7 bases short, with 11 bases between. The CDR3 sequence is 14 residues long. Germline CDR1 is SGHTA and CDR2 is FQGNSA. The CDR3 spells CASSLGFLENEQFF. The CDR3 DNA follows: TGTGCCAGCAGCTTAGGGTTTTTAGAAAATGAGCAGTTCTTC.

This clone was picked up one time. The chain carries TRBV7-9 and TRBJ2-7; perhaps TRBD2 as D (6 bases). Trimming stripped 10 bases from V and 7 bases from J, with 17 bases between. The CDR3 is 12 amino acids. The germline V gene encodes CDR1 SEHNR and CDR2 FQNEAQ (reference sequence). CDR3 in DNA: TGTGCCATCATCGACGCTGCGGGAGAGCAGTACTTC. Amino acid sequence: CAIIDAAGEQYF. Combining the CDR3 with reference TRBV7-9 and TRBJ2-7 gives the whole variable domain DTGVSQNPRHKITKRGQNVTFRCDPISEHNRLYWYRQTLGQGPEFLTYFQNEAQLEKSRLLSDRFSAERPKGSFSTLEIQRTEQGDSAMYLCAIIDAAGEQYFGPGTRLTVT.

The J gene is TRBJ1-5, the V gene TRBV6-2 or TRBV6-3, with unresolved D. Germline-derived CDR1 and CDR2 are MNHEY and SVGEGT. This CDR3 has 15 amino acids. V shed 0 bases and J shed 6 bases, with 12 bases lying between them. CDR3 sequence (DNA): TGTGCCAGCAGTTACTCGACATCGATGGGTCAGCCCCAGCATTTT. Protein: CASSYSTSMGQPQHF.

The chain has TRBV19 and TRBJ1-2; 8 bases are shared with TRBD1. CDR3 size: 13 residues. Germline V gene lookup returns CDR1 LNHDA and CDR2 SQIVND (reference sequence). V shed 6 bases, J shed 2 bases, and the junction held 2 bases outside the gene matches. CDR3 in amino acids: CASRGQANYGYTF. The CDR3 nucleotides read TGTGCCAGTAGGGGACAGGCGAACTATGGCTACACCTTC.

The chain has TRBV19 and TRBJ2-3, with D perhaps TRBD2 (5 bases). V was trimmed by 7 bases and J by 0 bases, leaving 14 bases between them. This CDR3 region has 15 residues. CDR1 and CDR2 from the germline V gene are LNHDA and SQIVND (reference sequence). In nucleotides, the CDR3 is TGTGCCAGTACCCCGTCGGACTCGAGCACAGATACGCAGTATTTT. It yields the protein CASTPSDSSTDTQYF.

The chain links TRBV19 to TRBJ2-2, with TRBD1 identical over 8 bases. The CDR3 runs to 16 residues. Looked up from germline, CDR1 is LNHDA and CDR2 is SQIVND (reference sequence). V was clipped by 5 bases and J by 6 bases; unmatched bases: 11. The CDR3, as DNA: TGTGCCAGTAGTCACCGTGTCAGGGGGCCGTCCGGGGAGCTGTTTTTT. Amino acid sequence: CASSHRVRGPSGELFF.

The gene calls are TRBV2 and TRBJ2-5; 7 bases agree with TRBD1. The CDR3 runs 16 residues. CDR1 and CDR2 (germline): SNHLY, FYNNEI. J was trimmed by 5 bases and V by 3 bases; bases with no gene match: 12. In nucleotides, the CDR3 is TGTGCCAGCAGTGATACTAGACAGGGTGGGGTGGAGACCCAGTACTTC. Its translation is CASSDTRQGGVETQYF.

As concerns this clone: One end of the junction does not line up with germline, which may come from a read error. The V call is TRBV9, the J call TRBJ1-1; tentative D call: TRBD1 (6 bases). From germline, CDR1 is SGDLS and CDR2 YYNGEE. The CDR3 consists of 13 residues. DNA of the CDR3: TGTGCCAGCAGCGAGGGGGGGGACACCGAAGCTTTCTTT. Its translation is CASSEGGDTEAFF.

This clone was counted only a few times. The chain is built from TRBV7-3 and TRBJ2-6; TRBD2 aligns across 10 bases. The CDR3 extends over 17 amino acids. V lost 5 bases, J lost 3 bases, and 7 bases stayed unmatched. CDR1 is SGHTA, CDR2 FQGTGA, per germline. The CDR3 region has the DNA TGTGCCAGCAGCCCAAGGCTAGCGGGGGTTGGGGCCAACGTCCTGACTTTC. It codes for CASSPRLAGVGANVLTF.

This CDR3 is CASSERGLAGVDTQYF. The CDR3 bases are TGCGCCAGCAGTGAGCGCGGACTAGCGGGAGTAGATACGCAGTATTTT. The chain uses TRBV10-1 and TRBJ2-3; TRBD2 aligns across 13 bases. This CDR3 spans 16 amino acids. Germline V lookup: CDR1 WNHNN, CDR2 SYGVQD (reference sequence). The V and J ends lost 2 bases and 5 bases, in that order; junction bases with no gene match: 4.

This rearrangement joins TRBV7-6 to TRBJ2-7; D possibly corresponds to TRBD2 (7 bases). Between the trimmed V and J ends, which lost 4 bases and 7 bases, there was a span of 20 bases. Germline assignment: CDR1 SGHVS and CDR2 FNYEAQ. CDR3 length: 15 residues. CDR3 in DNA: TGTGCCAGCAGCTCACGGTCGGCGGGGGCCGGGGAGCAGTACTTC. It translates to CASSSRSAGAGEQYF.

This clone was seen just once. The V and J genes are TRBV7-9 and TRBJ1-4; D may be TRBD1 (6 bases). Deletions cut 4 bases from V and 3 bases from J, with 15 bases between. Per germline, CDR1 SEHNR and CDR2 FQNEAQ (reference sequence). CDR3 size: 16 residues. The CDR3 DNA sequence: TGTGCCAGCAGCTCGGGGACATCGAACTCTAATGAAAAACTGTTTTTT. Protein: CASSSGTSNSNEKLFF.

Points on this clone: Other nucleotide sequences from this sample produce the same CDR3. The chain is built from TRBV6-1 and TRBJ2-7; D might be TRBD1 (6 bases). The CDR3 is 15 amino acids. The germline CDR1 and CDR2 sequences are MNHNS and SASEGT. Trimming took off 3 bases at V and 1 base at J, with 13 bases between the two ends. This CDR3 is CASSERGTGSYEQYF. The CDR3 bases are TGTGCCAGCAGTGAGAGGGGGACGGGATCCTACGAGCAGTACTTC.